The next 27 T cell receptor beta chains were all read from a single sample in a study of blood T cell repertoires in COVID-19. Clones were read by immunoSEQ multiplex PCR, and TCRdb kept only the in-frame ones, dropping some. This sample yields approximately 360,000 clones, of which 75% to 90% are seen a single time; roughly 5.1% belongs to the top ten. Sample: PBMCs or T cells enriched from blood (not recorded which). The receptor set was obtained from a woman aged 50 to 65 who had recovered from COVID-19.

The genes are TRBV7-9 and TRBJ2-1; a possible D gene is TRBD2 (6 bases). The germline CDR1 and CDR2 sequences are SEHNR and FQNEAQ (reference sequence). The CDR3 sequence is 12 residues long. Trimming cost V 5 bases and J 8 bases, with 10 bases left between them. The CDR3 is CASSQWGDEQFF. In DNA form, the CDR3 reads TGTGCCAGCAGCCAATGGGGGGATGAGCAGTTCTTC.

This chain connects TRBV7-9 to TRBJ1-1, with 7 bases fitting TRBD1. CDR1 SEHNR and CDR2 FQNEAQ come from the germline V gene (reference sequence). After removal of 5 bases from V and 3 bases from J, the junction contained 12 bases not matched to a gene. The length of the CDR3 is 16 residues. CDR3 residues: CASSLNRGFGDTEAFF. In nucleotides, the CDR3 is TGTGCCAGCAGCCTCAACAGGGGATTCGGAGACACTGAAGCTTTCTTT.

This chain links TRBV7-6 with TRBJ1-2; weak D call: TRBD1 (5 bases). There are 14 residues in the CDR3. V lost 1 base, J lost 3 bases, and 9 bases lay in between. The germline V gene has CDR1 SGHVS and CDR2 FNYEAQ. The CDR3 reads CASSLDSGDYGYTF. The CDR3, as DNA: TGTGCCAGCAGCTTAGATTCGGGGGACTATGGCTACACCTTC. Full variable domain (missing parts from reference TRBV7-6 and TRBJ1-2): GAGVSQSPRYKVTKRGQDVALRCDPISGHVSLYWYRQALGQGPEFLTYFNYEAQQDKSGLPNDRFSAERPEGSISTLTIQRTEQRDSAMYRCASSLDSGDYGYTFGSGTRLTVV.

The rearrangement links TRBV15 to TRBJ1-4, with no clear D. From germline, CDR1 is LNHNV and CDR2 YYDKDF (reference sequence). The ends were cut back, 1 base at V and 6 bases at J, with 9 bases in the middle. CDR3 length: 14 residues. Written as DNA, the CDR3 is TGTGCCACCAGCAGAGGCCAGAGGGATGAAAAACTGTTTTTT. Translating it yields CATSRGQRDEKLFF.

The chain combines TRBV3-1 (or the pseudogene TRBV3-2) with TRBJ2-2; D call uncertain. Between the trimmed V and J ends, which lost 4 bases and 3 bases, there was a span of 3 bases. There are 12 residues in the CDR3. Germline V lookup: CDR1 LGHDT, CDR2 YNNKEL (reference sequence). The CDR3 spells CASSPHTGELFF. DNA of the CDR3: TGTGCCAGCAGCCCTCACACCGGGGAGCTGTTTTTT.

The chain couples TRBV5-1 to TRBJ1-2; 10 nucleotides align to TRBD1. The germline V gene encodes CDR1 SGHRS and CDR2 YFSETQ. The junction had 4 bases not matched to a gene; V was cut back by 0 bases and J by 8 bases. This CDR3 is built from 14 residues. The CDR3 sequence is CASSLGQGAWGYTF. CDR3 coding DNA: TGCGCCAGCAGCTTGGGACAGGGGGCATGGGGCTACACCTTC.

The chain is built from TRBV6-2 or TRBV6-3 and TRBJ2-2, with D perhaps TRBD1 (5 bases). The germline V and J ends were trimmed by 5 bases and 5 bases, with 18 bases remaining between them. This CDR3 has 16 amino acids. The germline gives CDR1 MNHEY, CDR2 SVGEGT. As DNA, the CDR3 is TGTGCCAGCAGTCCGGACACACCGATTAGGACCGGGGAGCTGTTTTTT. As protein: CASSPDTPIRTGELFF.

The rearrangement links TRBV5-1 to TRBJ2-7; 11 nucleotides agree with TRBD1. Germline-derived CDR1 and CDR2 are SGHRS and YFSETQ. The V and J ends lost 1 base and 3 bases, in that order; junction bases with no gene match: 6. This CDR3 spans 16 amino acids. CDR3 nucleotide sequence: TGCGCCAGCAGCTTGACATCCGGGACAGGGGGCTACGAGCAGTACTTC. The encoded protein is CASSLTSGTGGYEQYF.

The gene calls are TRBV15 and TRBJ2-3; TRBD2 aligns across 8 bases. The CDR3 length is 16 residues. J was trimmed by 2 bases and V by 3 bases; bases with no gene match: 7. Germline V lookup: CDR1 LNHNV, CDR2 YYDKDF (reference sequence). The DNA for the CDR3 is TGTGCCACCAGCAGCCGAGCGGGGGCTCCCACAGATACGCAGTATTTT. Protein: CATSSRAGAPTDTQYF. Complete variable domain (other parts from reference TRBV15 and TRBJ2-3): DAMVIQNPRYQVTQFGKPVTLSCSQTLNHNVMYWYQQKSSQAPKLLFHYYDKDFNNEADTPDNFQSRRPNTSFCFLDIRSPGLGDTAMYLCATSSRAGAPTDTQYFGPGTRLTVL.

The chain is built from TRBV7-9 and TRBJ1-1; 9 bases fit TRBD1. Germline CDR1 SEHNR, CDR2 FQNEAQ (reference sequence). The CDR3 contains 13 residues. The V gene end was trimmed by 5 bases and the J gene end by 4 bases; junction bases not matched to a gene: 2. The CDR3 region is CASSRTGATEAFF. CDR3 nucleotides: TGTGCCAGCAGCCGGACAGGGGCCACTGAAGCTTTCTTT.

This CDR3 is CASSELFLYQSTGNTDTQYF. CDR3 DNA sequence: TGTGCCAGCAGTGAACTTTTTTTGTATCAGTCGACAGGGAACACAGATACGCAGTATTTT. V and J are TRBV6-1 and TRBJ2-3, with 7 positions matching TRBD1. The CDR3 covers 20 residues. Trimming at V came to 2 bases and at J to 2 bases, leaving 19 bases not matched to a gene. Germline V gene lookup returns CDR1 MNHNS and CDR2 SASEGT.

The CDR3, as DNA: TGTGCCAGCAGCGTAGGCGGGGCAGGGGGACACACAGATACGCAGTATTTT. The encoded protein is CASSVGGAGGHTDTQYF. The gene calls are TRBV9 and TRBJ2-3; D may be TRBD1 (7 bases). V was shortened by 0 bases and J by 2 bases, with 16 bases between the two germline ends. CDR3 length: 17 residues. Germline V gene data show CDR1 as SGDLS and CDR2 as YYNGEE.

The rearrangement links TRBV5-1 to TRBJ2-5; 10 positions agree with TRBD2. Germline V gene lookup returns CDR1 SGHRS and CDR2 YFSETQ. The J segment lost 4 bases and the V segment lost 4 bases, leaving 10 bases of the junction unmatched. This CDR3 has 16 residues. The CDR3 DNA is TGCGCCAGCAGCCCAGGACTAGCGGACCGAGGAGAGACCCAGTACTTC. Amino acid sequence: CASSPGLADRGETQYF. The full variable domain, with the rest looked up from reference TRBV5-1 and TRBJ2-5, is KAGVTQTPRYLIKTRGQQVTLSCSPISGHRSVSWYQQTPGQGLQFLFEYFSETQRNKGNFPGRFSGRQFSNSRSEMNVSTLELGDSALYLCASSPGLADRGETQYFGPGTRLLVL.

This sequence joins TRBV7-2 and TRBJ1-5; tentatively, D is TRBD1 (5 bases). Germline V gives CDR1 SGHTA, CDR2 FQGNSA. The V and J ends lost 6 bases and 4 bases respectively, with 10 bases between them. There are 13 residues in the CDR3. CDR3 nucleotides: TGTGCCAGCAGTAGGGGTCAGAATCAGCCCCAGCATTTT. Translating it yields CASSRGQNQPQHF.

This chain connects TRBV19 to TRBJ1-4, with D tentatively TRBD1 (6 bases). Per the germline V gene, CDR1 is LNHDA and CDR2 is SQIVND (reference sequence). The CDR3 runs 13 residues. Deletions cut 7 bases from V and 8 bases from J, with 14 bases between. For the CDR3, the DNA is TGTGCCAGTACCAACAGGGAGGGAGAAAAACTGTTTTTT. This translates into CASTNREGEKLFF.

The J gene is TRBJ1-2, the V gene TRBV15; D unclear. V gave up 4 bases and J gave up 3 bases, with 12 bases separating them. The CDR3 extends over 14 amino acids. The germline V gene encodes CDR1 LNHNV and CDR2 YYDKDF (reference sequence). In DNA, the CDR3 is TGTGCCACCAGCAACGGCGGGGAGTACTATGGCTACACCTTC. Amino acids: CATSNGGEYYGYTF.

The chain combines TRBV19 with TRBJ2-5, with 8 bases identical to TRBD1. Germline V gene sequence: CDR1 LNHDA, CDR2 SQIVND (reference sequence). Trimming removed 4 bases from V and 3 bases from J; junction bases left unmatched: 4. There are 14 residues in the CDR3. The CDR3 bases are TGTGCCAGTAGTACCCGACAGGGGAAAGAGACCCAGTACTTC. Its translation is CASSTRQGKETQYF.

The table lists this clone with a few counts. The gene calls are TRBV10-3 and TRBJ1-1, with D unclear. The V gene lost 6 bases and the J gene lost 3 bases, with 11 bases spanning the gap. Germline V CDR1 and CDR2: ENHRY, SYGVKD. CDR3 length: 13 amino acids. CDR3 DNA sequence: TGTGCCATCAGCCGCACGGGAGACACTGAAGCTTTCTTT. Translating it yields CAISRTGDTEAFF.

CDR3 nucleotide sequence: TGTGCCAGCAGCCTAGGAGCAGCCGGGGAGCTGTTTTTT. Protein product: CASSLGAAGELFF. The V gene is TRBV7-3, the J gene TRBJ2-2; D not resolved. This CDR3 comprises 13 residues. The germline V gene has CDR1 SGHTA and CDR2 FQGTGA. The V gene lost 5 bases and the J gene lost 6 bases, with 10 bases spanning the gap.

The CDR3 DNA is TGTGCCAGCACTCTTCCTCCCACAAGGGGCAACCGGCCCTCGAGTCGAGTCTACGAGCAGTACTTC. This codes for CASTLPPTRGNRPSSRVYEQYF. This chain links TRBV28 with TRBJ2-7; possibly TRBD1 for D (5 bases). This CDR3 has 22 residues. The germline V gene encodes CDR1 MDHEN and CDR2 SYDVKM. Trimming cost V 7 bases and J 3 bases, with 40 bases left between them. Supplemented by reference TRBV28 and TRBJ2-7, the full variable domain reads DVKVTQSSRYLVKRTGEKVFLECVQDMDHENMFWYRQDPGLGLRLIYFSYDVKMKEKGDIPEGYSVSREKKERFSLILESASTNQTSMYLCASTLPPTRGNRPSSRVYEQYFGPGTRLTVT.

This sequence joins TRBV19 and TRBJ1-1, with 7 bases fitting TRBD1. The CDR3 covers 14 residues. The J segment lost 4 bases and the V segment lost 6 bases, leaving 8 bases of the junction unmatched. The V gene's germline CDR1 is LNHDA and CDR2 SQIVND (reference sequence). For the CDR3, the DNA is TGTGCCAGTAGCATGGCAGGGGGAACCACTGAAGCTTTCTTT. As protein: CASSMAGGTTEAFF.

This sequence joins TRBV2 and TRBJ1-5; TRBD1 might be the D (6 bases). Trimming took off 6 bases at V and 1 base at J, with 13 bases between the two ends. There are 15 residues in the CDR3. Germline V lookup: CDR1 SNHLY, CDR2 FYNNEI. The CDR3 sequence is CASSADRLSNQPQHF. CDR3 nucleotides: TGTGCCAGCAGCGCAGACAGGCTGAGCAATCAGCCCCAGCATTTT.

This clone was detected many times. This rearrangement joins TRBV10-3 to TRBJ1-5, with 7 positions matching TRBD1. CDR1 is ENHRY and CDR2 is SYGVKD in the germline V gene. The CDR3 is 13 amino acids. V was clipped by 6 bases and J by 4 bases; unmatched bases: 3. The CDR3 nucleotides are TGTGCCATCAGCACAGGGGAGAATCAGCCCCAGCATTTT. Encoded protein: CAISTGENQPQHF.

The genes are TRBV19 and TRBJ1-5; D is perhaps TRBD1 (6 bases). CDR3 length: 15 residues. Germline CDR1 LNHDA, CDR2 SQIVND (reference sequence). Trimming shortened V by 4 bases and J by 0 bases, and 10 bases separated the two germline ends. In nucleotides, the CDR3 is TGTGCCAGTAGTACTACAGGGTTTAGCAATCAGCCCCAGCATTTT. Translated, it gives CASSTTGFSNQPQHF.

The count of this clone is one. The genes are TRBV6-6 and TRBJ1-2; D is perhaps TRBD1 (5 bases). The CDR3 has 14 residues. Germline lookup yields CDR1 MNHNY and CDR2 SVGAGI (reference sequence). Trimming pared 5 bases from V and 5 bases from J, leaving 15 bases between. The DNA of the CDR3 is TGTGCCAGCAGTGGAGGAACTCGGGGGTATGGCTACACCTTC. Protein product: CASSGGTRGYGYTF.

V is TRBV19 and J is TRBJ2-1, with no clear D. The germline CDR1 and CDR2 sequences are LNHDA and SQIVND (reference sequence). Trimming stripped 4 bases from V and 2 bases from J, with 6 bases between. The CDR3 is 13 residues long. CDR3 residues: CASSSAAYNEQFF. The CDR3 bases are TGTGCCAGTAGTAGCGCGGCCTACAATGAGCAGTTCTTC.

This clone showed up just a few times. The chain recombines TRBV30 with TRBJ1-2; D ambiguous. The germline gives CDR1 GTSNPN, CDR2 SVGIG (reference sequence). V lost 3 bases to trimming and J lost 5 bases, with 10 bases between them. The CDR3 is 12 residues long. The CDR3 sequence: CAWRTTFYGYTF. The CDR3 DNA reads as TGTGCCTGGAGGACGACATTTTATGGCTACACCTTC.